The clone carrying this TCR beta chain was counted between two and nine times. CDR1 is SGDLS, CDR2 YYNGEE, per germline. Unmatched junction bases numbered 9, after V lost 2 bases and J lost 5 bases. The CDR3 has 18 residues. Semi-nested PCR with Nested Universal Primer A followed constant-region reverse priming of full-length variable regions. Via MiXCR, TCRdb re-called the 5' RACE reads, giving one row per CDR3 protein. The sample yields about 40,000 distinct CDR3 sequences, 22% seen once. The sorted Tregs were CD4+CD25+CD127-/low cells. The TCR originated in a female donor with breast cancer. The chain is built from TRBV9 and TRBJ2-3, with 15 bases lining up with TRBD2. Source material: Tregs sorted from a lymph node. The CDR3 DNA reads as TGTGCCAGCAGCGTCGGACTAGCGGGAGGGATAAGGGGAGATACGCAGTATTTT. Its protein is CASSVGLAGGIRGDTQYF.